A single sample is the source of the 5 T cell receptor beta chains below, sequenced in a study of human T cells and chemical hapten exposure. The time point is: patch test 2, 6 weeks after DPC sensitization. Indicated treatment: therapeutic diphenylcyclopropenone sensitization with weekly scalp DPC. TCRdb independently ran MiXCR on the RACE reads; one entry per CDR3 protein. The table lists tens of thousands of distinct CDR3 sequences, approximately 9% of them singletons. Sequencing was performed on whole blood, taken in connection with sensitization to the hapten diphenylcyclopropenone (DPC). Every receptor here comes from a woman aged 45-60 years with alopecia areata. Some clones in this sample may be carry-over from other donors' samples.

This clonotype was detected many times. V and J are TRBV20-1 and TRBJ1-2; no clear D gene. The ends were cut back, 0 bases at V and 1 base at J, with 9 bases in the middle. Per the germline V gene, CDR1 is DFQATT and CDR2 is SNEGSKA (reference sequence). This CDR3 is built from 14 residues. The CDR3 DNA reads TGCAGTGCTAGAGATACCGGGGATAACTATGGCTACACCTTC. It specifies CSARDTGDNYGYTF.

This clonotype was found a few times. The chain uses TRBV12-3 or TRBV12-4 and TRBJ1-2; perhaps TRBD1 as D (6 bases). Trimming stripped 8 bases from V and 4 bases from J, with 14 bases between. This CDR3 spans 13 amino acids. In DNA, the CDR3 is TGTGCCAGCGCAAGGGGGATCGGCTATGGCTACACCTTC. Protein product: CASARGIGYGYTF.

This clonotype was seen a handful of times. The chain links TRBV12-3 or TRBV12-4 to TRBJ2-2; D may be TRBD2 (6 bases). The germline V and J ends were trimmed by 3 bases and 3 bases, with 14 bases remaining between them. This CDR3 has 16 residues. Here the CDR3 DNA reads TGTGCCAGCAGTTTTGGGGGGAGCGGATACACCGGGGAGCTGTTTTTT. Translating gives CASSFGGSGYTGELFF.

This chain joins TRBV12-3 or TRBV12-4 and TRBJ1-3; TRBD1 agrees at 8 bases. With 7 bases clipped from V and 1 base from J, the junction kept 3 bases outside the gene matches. The CDR3 runs to 14 residues. The CDR3, as DNA: TGTGCCAGCACCTGGACAGGGTCTGGAAACACCATATATTTT. Protein product: CASTWTGSGNTIYF.

This clonotype was observed a few times. CDR3: CSVLSRQGRGFDTQYF. CDR3 in DNA: TGCAGCGTTCTCTCCCGACAGGGGAGAGGATTTGATACGCAGTATTTT. The chain combines TRBV29-1 with TRBJ2-3; 8 bases map to TRBD1. CDR3 length equals 16 residues. Germline loops: CDR1 SQVTM, CDR2 ANQGSEA. V shed 5 bases, J shed 6 bases, and the junction held 16 bases outside the gene matches.